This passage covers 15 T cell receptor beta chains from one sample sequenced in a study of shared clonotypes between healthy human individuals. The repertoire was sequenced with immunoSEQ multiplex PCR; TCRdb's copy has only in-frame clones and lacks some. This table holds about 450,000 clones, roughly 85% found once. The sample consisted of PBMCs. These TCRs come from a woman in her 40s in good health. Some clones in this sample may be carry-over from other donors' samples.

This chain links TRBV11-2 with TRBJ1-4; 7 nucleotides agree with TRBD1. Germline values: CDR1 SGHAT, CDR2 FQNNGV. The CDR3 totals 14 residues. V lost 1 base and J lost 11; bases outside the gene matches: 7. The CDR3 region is CASSLAQTGSKLFF. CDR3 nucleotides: TGTGCCAGCAGCTTAGCCCAGACAGGGAGTAAACTGTTTTTT.

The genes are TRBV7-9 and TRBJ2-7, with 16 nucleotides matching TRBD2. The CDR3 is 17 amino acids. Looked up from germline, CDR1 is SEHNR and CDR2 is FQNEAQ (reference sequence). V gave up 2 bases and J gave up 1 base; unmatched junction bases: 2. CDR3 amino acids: CASSLWGLAGGSYEQYF. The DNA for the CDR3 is TGTGCCAGCAGCTTATGGGGACTAGCGGGAGGGTCCTACGAGCAGTACTTC.

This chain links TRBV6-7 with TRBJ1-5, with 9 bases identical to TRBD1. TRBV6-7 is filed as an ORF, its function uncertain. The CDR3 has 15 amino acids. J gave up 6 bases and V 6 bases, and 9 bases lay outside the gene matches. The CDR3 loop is CASRGRTGDTQPQHF. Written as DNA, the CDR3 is TGTGCCAGCAGGGGTCGGACAGGGGATACTCAGCCCCAGCATTTT.

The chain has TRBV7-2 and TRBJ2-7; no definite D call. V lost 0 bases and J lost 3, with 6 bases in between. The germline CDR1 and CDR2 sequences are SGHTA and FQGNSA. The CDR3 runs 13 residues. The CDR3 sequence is CASSLATNYEQYF. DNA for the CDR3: TGTGCCAGCAGCTTAGCCACCAACTACGAGCAGTACTTC.

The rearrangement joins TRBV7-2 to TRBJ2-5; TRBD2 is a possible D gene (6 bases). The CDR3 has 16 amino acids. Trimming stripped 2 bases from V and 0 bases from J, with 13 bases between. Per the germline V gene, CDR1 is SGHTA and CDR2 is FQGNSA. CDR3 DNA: TGTGCCAGCAGCTTAAATGGGGGGACCAACCAAGAGACCCAGTACTTC. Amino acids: CASSLNGGTNQETQYF. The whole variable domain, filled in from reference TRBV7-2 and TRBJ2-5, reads GAGVSQSPSNKVTEKGKDVELRCDPISGHTALYWYRQSLGQGLEFLIYFQGNSAPDKSGLPSDRFSAERTGGSVSTLTIQRTQQEDSAVYLCASSLNGGTNQETQYFGPGTRLLVL.

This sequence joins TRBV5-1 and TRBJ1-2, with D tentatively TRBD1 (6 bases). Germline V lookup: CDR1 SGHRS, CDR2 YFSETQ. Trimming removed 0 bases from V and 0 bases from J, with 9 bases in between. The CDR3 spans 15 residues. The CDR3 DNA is TGCGCCAGCAGCTTGGGGACAGCTCCTAACTATGGCTACACCTTC. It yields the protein CASSLGTAPNYGYTF.

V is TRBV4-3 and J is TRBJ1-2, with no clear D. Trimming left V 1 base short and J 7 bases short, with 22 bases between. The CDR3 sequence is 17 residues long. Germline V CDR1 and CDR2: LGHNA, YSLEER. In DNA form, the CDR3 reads TGCGCCAGCAGCCAAGGGACGAGAAAACCAACCGTATGTGGCTACACCTTC. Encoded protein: CASSQGTRKPTVCGYTF.

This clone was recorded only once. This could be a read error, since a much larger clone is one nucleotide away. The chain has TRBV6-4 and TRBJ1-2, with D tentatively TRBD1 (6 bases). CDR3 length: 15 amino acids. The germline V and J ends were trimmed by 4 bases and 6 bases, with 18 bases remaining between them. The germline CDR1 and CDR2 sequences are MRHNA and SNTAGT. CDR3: CASSGAKGGTDGYTF. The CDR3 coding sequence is TGTGCCAGCAGTGGGGCCAAGGGGGGGACGGATGGCTACACCTTC.

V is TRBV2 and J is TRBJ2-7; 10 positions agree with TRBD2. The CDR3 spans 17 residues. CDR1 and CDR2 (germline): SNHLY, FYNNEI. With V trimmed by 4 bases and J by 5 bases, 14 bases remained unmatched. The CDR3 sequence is CASSVPSLAGVGNEQYF. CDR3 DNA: TGTGCCAGCAGTGTTCCGTCGCTAGCGGGAGTCGGAAACGAGCAGTACTTC.

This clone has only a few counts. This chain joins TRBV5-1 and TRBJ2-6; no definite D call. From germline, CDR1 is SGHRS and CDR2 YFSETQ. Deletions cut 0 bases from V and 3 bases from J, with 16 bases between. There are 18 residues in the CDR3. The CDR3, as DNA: TGCGCCAGCAGCTTGGAAGGGCGCCCCCTCGGTGGGGCCAACGTCCTGACTTTC. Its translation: CASSLEGRPLGGANVLTF.

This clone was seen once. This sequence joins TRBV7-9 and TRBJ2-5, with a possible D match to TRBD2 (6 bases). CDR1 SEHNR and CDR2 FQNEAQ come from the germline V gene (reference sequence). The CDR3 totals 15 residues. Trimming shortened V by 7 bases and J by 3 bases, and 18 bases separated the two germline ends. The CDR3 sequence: CASIRLGGMEETQYF. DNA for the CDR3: TGTGCCAGCATCCGTTTGGGGGGAATGGAAGAGACCCAGTACTTC.

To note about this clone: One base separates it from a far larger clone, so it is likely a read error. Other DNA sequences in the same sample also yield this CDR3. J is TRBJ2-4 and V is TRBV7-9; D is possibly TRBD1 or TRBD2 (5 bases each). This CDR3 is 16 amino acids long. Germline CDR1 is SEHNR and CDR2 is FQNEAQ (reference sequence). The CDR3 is CASSLGAGLAKNIQYF. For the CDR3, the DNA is TGTGCCAGCAGCTTAGGGGCAGGGCTAGCCAAAAACATCCAGTACTTC.

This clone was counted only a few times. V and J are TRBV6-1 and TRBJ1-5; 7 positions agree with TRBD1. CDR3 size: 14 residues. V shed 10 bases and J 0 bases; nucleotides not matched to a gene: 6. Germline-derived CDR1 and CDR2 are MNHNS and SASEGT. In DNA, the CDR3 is TGTGCCACCGCGGGACAGCATAGCAATCAGCCCCAGCATTTT. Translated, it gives CATAGQHSNQPQHF.

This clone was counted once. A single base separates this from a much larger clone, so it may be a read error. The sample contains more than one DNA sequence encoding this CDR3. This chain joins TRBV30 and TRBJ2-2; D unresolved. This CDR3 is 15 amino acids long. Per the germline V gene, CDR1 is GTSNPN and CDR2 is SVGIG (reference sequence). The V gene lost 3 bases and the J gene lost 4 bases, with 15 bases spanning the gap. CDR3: CAWSRGEWATGELFF. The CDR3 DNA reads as TGTGCCTGGAGCCGCGGAGAGTGGGCCACCGGGGAGCTGTTTTTT.

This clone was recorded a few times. The CDR3 sequence is CASSPRAEERSGYTF. The CDR3 coding sequence is TGTGCCAGCAGCCCGAGAGCGGAGGAGCGTTCGGGCTACACCTTC. The V gene is TRBV7-2, the J gene TRBJ1-2; D not certain. V lost 5 bases to trimming and J lost 8 bases, with 21 bases between them. This CDR3 spans 15 amino acids. The germline gives CDR1 SGHTA, CDR2 FQGNSA.